The clone carrying this T cell receptor (beta chain) was seen a few times. Antigen unknown. MiXCR, run by TCRdb on the 5' RACE reads, gives a single entry per CDR3 protein. The sample contains hundreds of thousands of distinct CDR3 sequences, more than 9% of which appear only once. The data were taken from a study of T cells after yellow fever vaccination. V lost 5 bases, J lost 6 bases, and 20 bases lay in between. This CDR3 has 14 residues. Germline V lookup: CDR1 GTSNPN, CDR2 SVGIG (reference sequence). Regarding the study as a whole: A minor fraction of clonotypes spanned both CD4 and CD8 compartments.

The sample here was PBMCs, taken on the day of the yellow fever booster vaccination. This sequence joins TRBV30 and TRBJ2-7; D possibly corresponds to TRBD2 (5 bases). The sequence derives from a man aged 30 to 39 who received the YFV17D yellow fever vaccine. For the CDR3, the DNA is TGTGCCTGGCAAGTACTAGGCCCGGCGACCGAGCAGTACTTC. Encoded protein: CAWQVLGPATEQYF.